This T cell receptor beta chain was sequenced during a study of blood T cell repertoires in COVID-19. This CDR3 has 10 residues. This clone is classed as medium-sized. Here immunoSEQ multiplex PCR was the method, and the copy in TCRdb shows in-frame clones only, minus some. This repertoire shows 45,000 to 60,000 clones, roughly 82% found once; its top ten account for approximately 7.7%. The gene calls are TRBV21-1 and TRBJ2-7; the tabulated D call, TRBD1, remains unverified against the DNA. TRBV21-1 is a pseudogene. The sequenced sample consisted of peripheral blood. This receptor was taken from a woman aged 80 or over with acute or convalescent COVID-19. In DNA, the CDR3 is TGTGCCAGATGGGGCCGCGAGCAGTACTTC. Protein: CARWGREQYF.